The entry that follows covers one T cell receptor (beta chain) sequence. The target antigen is unknown. The data originate from a study of STAT5B mutations in CD4+ large granular lymphocyte leukemia. Method: immunoSEQ multiplex PCR; TCRdb's copy keeps in-frame clones and lacks some. The sample has over 35,000 clones, approximately 84% seen once. Study observations and caveats: Higher CD4+ than CD8+ T-LGLL clonality might reflect small sample size. TRBV06-family usage was enriched in top patient clones (8/27) versus controls (2/35).

In germline, CDR1 is SGDLS, CDR2 YYNGEE. The CDR3 is made up of 14 amino acids. The V end lost 0 bases, the J end lost 4 bases, and 10 bases lay between the germline ends. Sample: CD4+ T cells from blood buffy coats. The sequence was obtained from a human donor in good health. This chain uses TRBV9 with TRBJ1-1; no clear D. In DNA form, the CDR3 reads TGTGCCAGCAGCGTAGGTGGGTATGGCACTGAAGCTTTCTTT. Translation: CASSVGGYGTEAFF.